A single sample gave rise to the 8 T cell receptor beta chains below, sequenced in a study of blood T cell repertoires in COVID-19. Sequencing was performed with immunoSEQ multiplex PCR; in TCRdb, only in-frame clones are kept and a portion is missing. The sample carries 70,000 to 85,000 clones, around 82% recorded once. Sequenced input: peripheral blood. These receptor sequences come from a human donor in a cohort sampled during active COVID-19.

The chain uses TRBV4-2 and TRBJ2-5; possibly TRBD2 for D (6 bases). Germline values: CDR1 LGHNA, CDR2 YNFKEQ. The CDR3 covers 13 residues. V was shortened by 4 bases and J by 1 base, with 7 bases between the two germline ends. The CDR3 is CASSRGVQETQYF. The CDR3 DNA sequence: TGTGCCAGCAGCCGGGGGGTCCAAGAGACCCAGTACTTC.

The chain is built from TRBV7-9 and TRBJ1-5; D ambiguous. Germline V gene sequence: CDR1 SEHNR, CDR2 FQNEAQ (reference sequence). The CDR3 is made up of 15 amino acids. V was clipped by 1 base and J by 0 bases, with 7 bases between them. The CDR3: CASSLGAYSNQPQHF. As DNA, the CDR3 is TGTGCCAGCAGCTTAGGGGCATATAGCAATCAGCCCCAGCATTTT.

This chain joins TRBV7-9 and TRBJ2-5; D might be TRBD2 (6 bases). Trimming stripped 5 bases from V and 2 bases from J, with 12 bases between. The CDR3 consists of 14 residues. Germline CDR1 and CDR2: SEHNR and FQNEAQ (reference sequence). The CDR3 is CASSPSGGQETQYF. The CDR3 DNA is TGTGCCAGCAGCCCTAGTGGGGGGCAAGAGACCCAGTACTTC.

The rearrangement links TRBV5-1 to TRBJ2-1; perhaps TRBD2 as D (6 bases). The CDR3 sequence is 15 residues long. Germline CDR1 reads SGHRS; CDR2 reads YFSETQ. Trimming removed 10 bases at V and 0 bases at J, with 17 bases between. This chain's CDR3 is CASRDRGSSYNEQFF. The CDR3 nucleotides read TGCGCCTCCAGGGACCGGGGGAGCTCCTACAATGAGCAGTTCTTC.

The V and J genes are TRBV7-9 and TRBJ1-5; no firm D call. V was trimmed by 1 base and J by 0 bases, leaving 10 bases between them. CDR3 length: 16 residues. CDR1 and CDR2 from the germline V gene are SEHNR and FQNEAQ (reference sequence). The CDR3 DNA follows: TGTGCCAGCAGCTTAGTGGCCAGTAATAGCAATCAGCCCCAGCATTTT. It translates to CASSLVASNSNQPQHF.

The chain has TRBV9 and TRBJ2-2; D gene uncertain. Germline V gene sequence: CDR1 SGDLS, CDR2 YYNGEE. The CDR3 covers 15 residues. Trimming shortened V by 0 bases and J by 8 bases, and 14 bases separated the two germline ends. DNA of the CDR3: TGTGCCAGCAGCGTAGAAGTAGGCGGCGAGGGGGAGCTGTTTTTT. Protein: CASSVEVGGEGELFF.

This clone was counted between two and nine times. The V gene is TRBV30, the J gene TRBJ1-4, with 8 bases identical to TRBD1. The CDR3 has 13 residues. Trimming cost V 7 bases and J 6 bases; bases outside gene matches: 7. Germline CDR1 and CDR2: GTSNPN and SVGIG (reference sequence). The CDR3 DNA is TGTGCCTCACAGGGGGGACCTGATGAAAAACTGTTTTTT. Encoded protein: CASQGGPDEKLFF.

The rearrangement uses TRBV7-3 and TRBJ1-2; the D gene is possibly TRBD1 (6 bases). Germline assignment: CDR1 SGHTA and CDR2 FQGTGA. This CDR3 region has 14 residues. The V end lost 5 bases, the J end lost 4 bases, and 14 bases lay between the germline ends. CDR3 loop: CASSLRGGPYGYTF. The DNA of the CDR3 is TGTGCCAGCAGCCTGAGGGGGGGTCCCTATGGCTACACCTTC.